This is a list of T cell receptor beta chains from one sample in a study of Ad26.COV2.S vaccination and SARS-CoV-2 variants. Repertoires were generated with immunoSEQ multiplex PCR, while TCRdb's copy carries only in-frame clones and drops some. Among about 350,000 clones listed, approximately 86% were seen once. The source was peripheral blood, collected in a trial of Ad26.COV2.S vaccine versus placebo. The receptor set was obtained from a person aged 18-60 years who received the Ad26.COV2.S COVID-19 vaccine or a placebo. Each CDR3 is given with its conserved first and last residue. The order of the fields is clone size, J gene, V gene, D gene, CDR3 DNA, CDR3 protein. A D gene is named only where the DNA matches it firmly. Clone sizes are given selectively: once, few, many, or a class where the clone is expanded.

clone size: -; J gene: TRBJ2-5; V gene: TRBV4-1; D gene: TRBD2; CDR3 DNA: TGCGCCAGCAGCCAAGTTAAGAGCGGGGGCCCCCAAGAGACCCAGTACTTC; CDR3 protein: CASSQVKSGGPQETQYF
clone size: -; J gene: TRBJ2-1; V gene: TRBV5-1; D gene: -; CDR3 DNA: TGCGCCAGCAGTACAATCTCCTACAATGAGCAGTTCTTC; CDR3 protein: CASSTISYNEQFF
clone size: -; J gene: TRBJ2-7; V gene: TRBV7-2; D gene: TRBD2; CDR3 DNA: TGTGCCAGCAGCTCTCTAGCGGGGCCCTACGAGCAGTACTTC; CDR3 protein: CASSSLAGPYEQYF
clone size: -; J gene: TRBJ2-3; V gene: TRBV5-4; D gene: TRBD2; CDR3 DNA: TGTGCCAGCTCATTCCGGCTAGCGGGAGGGTTGGGGACAGATACGCAGTATTTT; CDR3 protein: CASSFRLAGGLGTDTQYF
clone size: -; J gene: TRBJ2-2; V gene: TRBV7-7; D gene: TRBD2; CDR3 DNA: TGTGCTAGCAGCCGCGCGCCCTTAGCGGGGGATGGGGAGCTGTTTTTT; CDR3 protein: CASSRAPLAGDGELFF
clone size: -; J gene: TRBJ1-1; V gene: TRBV7-8; D gene: TRBD1; CDR3 DNA: TGTGCCAGCAGCTTGACAGGGGGCACTGAAGCTTTCTTT; CDR3 protein: CASSLTGGTEAFF
clone size: -; J gene: TRBJ2-3; V gene: TRBV5-1; D gene: TRBD2; CDR3 DNA: TGCGCCAGCAGCTTGGAGGTAGCGGGGATCACAGATACGCAGTATTTT; CDR3 protein: CASSLEVAGITDTQYF
clone size: -; J gene: TRBJ1-4; V gene: TRBV7-9; D gene: -; CDR3 DNA: TGTGCCAGCAGCCCATGGGCCTCAACTAATGAAAAACTGTTTTTT; CDR3 protein: CASSPWASTNEKLFF
clone size: -; J gene: TRBJ2-7; V gene: TRBV7-2; D gene: TRBD2; CDR3 DNA: TGTGCCAGCAGCCCGCCGCCGGGGGGGGGCGAGCAGTACTTC; CDR3 protein: CASSPPPGGGEQYF
clone size: -; J gene: TRBJ2-1; V gene: TRBV6-1; D gene: -; CDR3 DNA: TGTGCCAGCAGTGCATCCAGGCGGAGCTCCTACAATGAGCAGTTCTTC; CDR3 protein: CASSASRRSSYNEQFF
clone size: once; J gene: TRBJ1-1; V gene: TRBV27; D gene: -; CDR3 DNA: TGTGCCAGCAGTAATTTCCGGGACACAGCTTCCCGGGCGGCTTTCTTT; CDR3 protein: CASSNFRDTASRAAFF
clone size: -; J gene: TRBJ2-1; V gene: TRBV7-2; D gene: TRBD2; CDR3 DNA: TGTGCCAGCAGCCCGACAATAGGACTAGCGGGAGGAGAGCAGTTCTTC; CDR3 protein: CASSPTIGLAGGEQFF
clone size: -; J gene: TRBJ1-1; V gene: TRBV12-3/TRBV12-4; D gene: -; CDR3 DNA: TGTGCCAGCAGCCTACAATCTACTGAAGCTTTCTTT; CDR3 protein: CASSLQSTEAFF
clone size: -; J gene: TRBJ1-5; V gene: TRBV2; D gene: -; CDR3 DNA: TGTGCCAGCCGAACGGGGCAGGACAATCAGCCCCAGCATTTT; CDR3 protein: CASRTGQDNQPQHF
clone size: -; J gene: TRBJ1-2; V gene: TRBV6-6; D gene: -; CDR3 DNA: TGTGCCAGCAGTTACTTATCGGACTATGGCTACACCTTC; CDR3 protein: CASSYLSDYGYTF
clone size: -; J gene: TRBJ2-5; V gene: TRBV28; D gene: -; CDR3 DNA: TGTGCCAGCAGAGGGGGAACACAAGAGACCCAGTACTTC; CDR3 protein: CASRGGTQETQYF
clone size: -; J gene: TRBJ2-1; V gene: TRBV7-3; D gene: TRBD2; CDR3 DNA: TGTGCCAGCAGCTTACCCTCGGGTAGCGGGAGGCCCTCCCCCTACAATGAGCAGTTCTTC; CDR3 protein: CASSLPSGSGRPSPYNEQFF
clone size: -; J gene: TRBJ2-1; V gene: TRBV6-4; D gene: -; CDR3 DNA: TGTGCCAGCTCGTTACAACCATCCACCACCTACAATGAGCAGTTCTTC; CDR3 protein: CASSLQPSTTYNEQFF
clone size: -; J gene: TRBJ1-1; V gene: TRBV28; D gene: -; CDR3 DNA: TGTGCCAGCAGCAAAAGGGGCCAGGCCAACACTGAAGCTTTCTTT; CDR3 protein: CASSKRGQANTEAFF
clone size: -; J gene: TRBJ2-7; V gene: TRBV6-2/TRBV6-3; D gene: -; CDR3 DNA: TGTGCCAGCAGTCGAATCGACAGGAGAAACGAGCAGTACTTC; CDR3 protein: CASSRIDRRNEQYF
clone size: -; J gene: TRBJ1-6; V gene: TRBV4-3; D gene: -; CDR3 DNA: TGCGCCAGCAGCCAAGAAGGGCGGGATTCACCCCTCCACTTT; CDR3 protein: CASSQEGRDSPLHF
clone size: -; J gene: TRBJ1-2; V gene: TRBV19; D gene: -; CDR3 DNA: TGTGCCAGTAGTATAGAAACAGCCGGGGGCTATGGCTACACCTTC; CDR3 protein: CASSIETAGGYGYTF
clone size: once; J gene: TRBJ1-4; V gene: TRBV10-3; D gene: -; CDR3 DNA: TGTGCCATCAGTGCCGGGGTGGGGAGGGGTCGTGAAAAACTGTTTTTT; CDR3 protein: CAISAGVGRGREKLFF
clone size: -; J gene: TRBJ2-7; V gene: TRBV7-9; D gene: -; CDR3 DNA: TGTGCCAGCAGCTTTGTAGGCCCCGAGCAGTACTTC; CDR3 protein: CASSFVGPEQYF
clone size: -; J gene: TRBJ1-5; V gene: TRBV28; D gene: TRBD1; CDR3 DNA: TGTGCCAGCAGGTATACAGGGGCCGGTCAGCCCCAGCATTTT; CDR3 protein: CASRYTGAGQPQHF
clone size: -; J gene: TRBJ1-2; V gene: TRBV5-1; D gene: TRBD1; CDR3 DNA: TGCGCCAGCAGCTCGGACAGGGGGCCTTATGGCTACACCTTC; CDR3 protein: CASSSDRGPYGYTF
clone size: -; J gene: TRBJ1-4; V gene: TRBV5-4; D gene: -; CDR3 DNA: TGTGCCAGCAGCTCTGGTTCGTCAGGGGCGAATGAAAAACTGTTTTTT; CDR3 protein: CASSSGSSGANEKLFF
clone size: -; J gene: TRBJ1-3; V gene: TRBV4-1; D gene: -; CDR3 DNA: TGCGCCAGCAGCCAGCCTTCCAACACCATATATTTT; CDR3 protein: CASSQPSNTIYF
clone size: few; J gene: TRBJ1-4; V gene: TRBV2; D gene: -; CDR3 DNA: TGTGCCAGCAGTGAGGGGGGGGAAAAACTGTTTTTT; CDR3 protein: CASSEGGEKLFF
clone size: -; J gene: TRBJ2-6; V gene: TRBV10-3; D gene: TRBD1; CDR3 DNA: TGTGCCACGGGACAGGGTAGCTCTGGGGCCAACGTCCTGACTTTC; CDR3 protein: CATGQGSSGANVLTF
clone size: once; J gene: TRBJ1-1; V gene: TRBV19; D gene: -; CDR3 DNA: TGTGCCAGTGGGACGGGGTATGGGAGCACTGAAGCTTTCTTT; CDR3 protein: CASGTGYGSTEAFF
clone size: -; J gene: TRBJ2-7; V gene: TRBV6-1; D gene: TRBD1; CDR3 DNA: TGTGCCAGCAGTGAAGCATCCGGACAGGGCATCTACGAGCAGTACTTC; CDR3 protein: CASSEASGQGIYEQYF
clone size: -; J gene: TRBJ2-3; V gene: TRBV3-1/TRBV3-2; D gene: TRBD2; CDR3 DNA: TGTGCCAGCAGTCCACTAGCGGGGGGCCTCTCCTACACAGATACGCAGTATTTT; CDR3 protein: CASSPLAGGLSYTDTQYF
clone size: many; J gene: TRBJ1-5; V gene: TRBV4-3; D gene: -; CDR3 DNA: TGCGCCAGCAGCCAAGATCTTCGAGGGGGCAATCAGCCCCAGCATTTT; CDR3 protein: CASSQDLRGGNQPQHF
clone size: -; J gene: TRBJ1-5; V gene: TRBV6-6; D gene: TRBD1; CDR3 DNA: TGTGCCAGCAGTAAAACGGACAGGGGGCATCAGCCCCAGCATTTT; CDR3 protein: CASSKTDRGHQPQHF
clone size: -; J gene: TRBJ2-6; V gene: TRBV5-6; D gene: TRBD1; CDR3 DNA: TGTGCCAGCAGCTCGCCGACAGGGATGTACGTCCTGACTTTC; CDR3 protein: CASSSPTGMYVLTF
clone size: -; J gene: TRBJ2-5; V gene: TRBV19; D gene: TRBD2; CDR3 DNA: TGTGCCAGCACTAGCGGGGGGGCCGGGGAGACCCAGTACTTC; CDR3 protein: CASTSGGAGETQYF